This T cell receptor beta chain originates from a study of shared clonotypes between healthy human individuals. Study-level results: Clonotype sharing among donors was thought likely to change with sequencing depth.

Per germline, CDR1 MNHNY and CDR2 SVGAGI (reference sequence). Trimming left V 5 bases short and J 4 bases short, with 15 bases between. CDR3 length equals 15 residues. Notes on this clone: What it binds is unknown.

Sequencing was at deep level. Sequencing used immunoSEQ multiplex PCR; TCRdb keeps in-frame clones, though not all of them. The repertoire holds approximately 1.5 million clones, with under 99% as singletons. Material: naive CD4+ T cells sorted from blood. As for subset: CD45RA+ positively selected. This clonotype was sampled from a man aged 25-40 years in good health. J is TRBJ1-5 and V is TRBV6-6, with D possibly being TRBD1 (6 bases). The CDR3: CASSRGGGINQPQHF. The CDR3 DNA reads TGTGCCAGCAGTCGGGGAGGGGGGATTAATCAGCCCCAGCATTTT.